This is a list of T cell receptor beta chains from one sample in a study of graft-versus-host responses after intestinal transplantation. These receptors' antigens are unknown. Clones were sequenced by immunoSEQ multiplex PCR, and TCRdb holds only the in-frame ones, with some missing. The table lists about 120,000 clones, about nine tenths of them singletons. This material consisted of unstimulated CD4+ T cells sorted from spleen or lymph node cells, taken before intestinal transplant. The receptors derive from a human donor who received an intestinal transplant. CDR3s include the opening cysteine and the closing phenylalanine or tryptophan. A D gene is named only where the DNA matches it firmly. Size is stated for part of the rows, as once, few or many counts, or as a class when the clone is expanded.

.	TRBV15	TRBJ2-2	14	TRBD1	TGTGCCACCAGCAGACAGGGGGCGGGCGGGGAGCTGTTTTTT	CATSRQGAGGELFF
.	TRBV2	TRBJ2-5	13	.	TGTGCCAGCAGGTGGAGGGGGCCAGAGACCCAGTACTTC	CASRWRGPETQYF
.	TRBV5-6	TRBJ2-2	16	TRBD1	TGTGCCAGCAGCTTGGACAGGGGGCGCGTGGGCGGGGAGCTGTTTTTT	CASSLDRGRVGGELFF
.	TRBV7-8	TRBJ2-7	13	.	TGTGCCAGCAGCTTAGACCCTTTCCAGGGGCAGTACTTC	CASSLDPFQGQYF
.	TRBV6-6	TRBJ1-5	12	.	TGTGCCAGCGGGGGGACGGGTCAGCCCCAGCATTTT	CASGGTGQPQHF
once	TRBV19	TRBJ1-1	13	.	TGTGCCAGTAGCCTACAGGGTTACACTGAAGCTTTCTTT	CASSLQGYTEAFF
.	TRBV2	TRBJ2-3	16	TRBD2	TGTGCCAGCGCCCGGATTAGCGGGAGGGCCCCCGATACGCAGTATTTT	CASARISGRAPDTQYF
.	TRBV28	TRBJ1-2	15	.	TGTGCCAGCAGCCCTTACTTTCTAGAGTTCTATGGCTACACCTTC	CASSPYFLEFYGYTF
few	TRBV6-5	TRBJ2-7	15	TRBD2	TGTGCCAGCAGTTATTATGCGGGAGGGCGCTACGAGCAGTACTTC	CASSYYAGGRYEQYF
.	TRBV15	TRBJ1-3	13	.	TGTGCCACCAGCAAGGGGGCTGGAAACACCATATATTTT	CATSKGAGNTIYF
.	TRBV19	TRBJ2-7	15	TRBD1	TGTGCCAGTAGTCTGTCCGGGACAGGGACCTACGAGCAGTACTTC	CASSLSGTGTYEQYF
.	TRBV27	TRBJ2-1	15	.	TGTGCCAGCAGTCCATCCGGGAGACCACGTAATGAGCAGTTCTTC	CASSPSGRPRNEQFF
few	TRBV28	TRBJ2-7	13	.	TGTGCCAGCAGACCGCCGAGTACCTACGAGCAGTACTTC	CASRPPSTYEQYF
.	TRBV5-4	TRBJ2-5	15	TRBD1	TGTGCCAGCAGTTTATCCGGGACAGTGTCAGAGACCCAGTACTTC	CASSLSGTVSETQYF
.	TRBV18	TRBJ1-2	15	.	TGTGCCAGCTCACCAGACAGCACTGGACCTTATGGCTACACCTTC	CASSPDSTGPYGYTF
.	TRBV10-3	TRBJ2-1	19	.	TGTGCCATCAGTGAGTCGATGGTGTGGGACACCGGTAATTACAATGAGCAGTTCTTC	CAISESMVWDTGNYNEQFF
.	TRBV2	TRBJ2-1	13	.	TGTGCCAGCAGTTCGCGGCTCTACAATGAGCAGTTCTTC	CASSSRLYNEQFF
.	TRBV6-1	TRBJ2-7	14	TRBD1	TGTGCCAGCCTATTGGGACAGAGTTCCTACGAGCAGTACTTC	CASLLGQSSYEQYF
.	TRBV7-9	TRBJ1-1	14	.	TGTGCCAGCAGCTTAGAACAGGAGAACACTGAAGCTTTCTTT	CASSLEQENTEAFF
once	TRBV4-2	TRBJ2-3	17	TRBD1	TGTGCCAGCAGCCAGACACCGGGACAGGGGGCCTCAGATACGCAGTATTTT	CASSQTPGQGASDTQYF
.	TRBV30	TRBJ1-2	11	.	TGTGCCTGGAGTAAAGGAGGTGGCTACACCTTC	CAWSKGGGYTF
.	TRBV5-1	TRBJ1-1	15	.	TGCGCCAGCAGCTTCCTCCCGCCGGGAGGAACTGAAGCTTTCTTT	CASSFLPPGGTEAFF
.	TRBV27	TRBJ2-3	15	.	TGTGCCAGCAGTTTTGAACGTCGGAGCACAGATACGCAGTATTTT	CASSFERRSTDTQYF
.	TRBV15	TRBJ1-3	15	.	TGTGCCACCAGCAGGAGGCAGGGCTCTGGAAACACCATATATTTT	CATSRRQGSGNTIYF
.	TRBV7-9	TRBJ1-1	12	.	TGTGCCAGCAGCTTTCAGCCAGGGATTGCTTTCTTT	CASSFQPGIAFF
.	TRBV5-3	TRBJ2-7	15	.	TGTGCCAGAAGCTTTGTAAGGGGTGGGTCCTACGAGCAGTACTTC	CARSFVRGGSYEQYF
few	TRBV25-1	TRBJ2-7	15	.	TGTGCCAGCAGTGAATCGAGGACAGTGACCTACGAGCAGTACTTC	CASSESRTVTYEQYF
.	TRBV5-6	TRBJ1-2	14	TRBD1	TGTGCCAGCAGCTTGGACGGACAGGCCTATGGCTACACCTTC	CASSLDGQAYGYTF
.	TRBV18	TRBJ2-3	15	.	TGTGCCAGCTCACCAGCCAGGCCGTTCACAGATACGCAGTATTTT	CASSPARPFTDTQYF
.	TRBV5-1	TRBJ1-2	16	.	TGCGCCAGCAGCTTGGTCTCGGGGGGGGCGCGAAGTGGCTACACCTTC	CASSLVSGGARSGYTF
.	TRBV2	TRBJ1-5	15	TRBD1	TGTGCCAGCACACTTCAGACAGGGGGCAATCAGCCCCAGCATTTT	CASTLQTGGNQPQHF
.	TRBV5-1	TRBJ2-3	18	.	TGCGCCAGCAGCTTGTCTTATTGGGGTTCGGGGAGCACAGATACGCAGTATTTT	CASSLSYWGSGSTDTQYF
.	TRBV2	TRBJ1-5	11	.	TGTGCCAGCAGTGAAACCGCCAGGAGGTATTTT	CASSETARRYF
.	TRBV28	TRBJ1-1	15	TRBD1	TGTGTCAGCAGTCATCGGACAGGGGCGAACACTGAAGCTTTCTTT	CVSSHRTGANTEAFF
.	TRBV7-3	TRBJ2-5	15	TRBD1	TGTGCCAGCAGCTTTCAACAGGGGGCCAAAGAGACCCAGTACTTC	CASSFQQGAKETQYF
.	TRBV2	TRBJ1-4	14	TRBD1	TGTGCCAGCACCCGGACAGGGCCTAATGAAAAACTGTTTTTT	CASTRTGPNEKLFF
.	TRBV11-2	TRBJ1-2	14	.	TGTGCCAGCAGCTTAGGACTCCGCGTCTATGGCTACACCTTC	CASSLGLRVYGYTF
.	TRBV6-5	TRBJ2-7	13	TRBD1	TGTGCCAGCAGGAAACAGGGGGCTTACGAGCAGTACTTC	CASRKQGAYEQYF
.	TRBV7-3	TRBJ2-1	15	.	TGTGCCAGCAGCTTACAGGCGGGGTCCTACAATGAGCAGTTCTTC	CASSLQAGSYNEQFF
.	TRBV7-8	TRBJ2-7	15	TRBD2	TGTGCCAGCAGCTTAGTACGGCGGGGGACCTACGAGCAGTACTTC	CASSLVRRGTYEQYF
.	TRBV6-1	TRBJ2-3	15	TRBD2	TGTGCCAGCAGTGTGATAGCGGGAGTAAACCAAAGGCAGTATTTT	CASSVIAGVNQRQYF
.	TRBV9	TRBJ1-1	14	.	TGTGCCAGCAGCGTAGGTCCCGTGAACACTGAAGCTTTCTTT	CASSVGPVNTEAFF
few	TRBV7-2	TRBJ2-7	15	TRBD2	TGTGCCAGCAACCGGCCTAGCGGCTTGGGGTACGAGCAGTACTTC	CASNRPSGLGYEQYF
.	TRBV4-3	TRBJ1-2	12	.	TGCGCCAGCAGCCAAGACCGTTATGGCTACACCTTC	CASSQDRYGYTF
once	TRBV27	TRBJ2-7	15	TRBD2	TGTGCCAGCAGAGCTTCCGGGACTAGAGAGTACGAGCAGTACTTC	CASRASGTREYEQYF
.	TRBV7-8	TRBJ2-4	17	TRBD1	TGTGCCAGCAGCGCCGCCGGGACAGGGCTAGCCAAAAACATTCAGTACTTC	CASSAAGTGLAKNIQYF